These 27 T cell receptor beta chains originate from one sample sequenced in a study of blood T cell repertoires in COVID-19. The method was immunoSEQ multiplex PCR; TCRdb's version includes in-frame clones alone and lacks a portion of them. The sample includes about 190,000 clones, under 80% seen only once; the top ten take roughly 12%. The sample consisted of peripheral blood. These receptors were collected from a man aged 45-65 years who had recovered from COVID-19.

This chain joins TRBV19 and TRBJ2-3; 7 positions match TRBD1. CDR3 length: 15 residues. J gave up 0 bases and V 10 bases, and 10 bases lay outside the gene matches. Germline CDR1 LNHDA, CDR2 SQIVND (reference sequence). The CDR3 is CATGTRTGSTDTQYF. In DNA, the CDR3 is TGTGCCACTGGTACCCGGACAGGAAGCACAGATACGCAGTATTTT.

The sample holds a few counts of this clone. The CDR3 bases are TGCGCCAGCGGACAGGGGGCAGGAGAGACCCAGTACTTC. This gives the protein CASGQGAGETQYF. The genes are TRBV5-1 and TRBJ2-5, with TRBD1 matching 11 bases. The CDR3 is 13 residues long. V was clipped by 7 bases and J by 4 bases; unmatched bases: 3. Germline CDR1 reads SGHRS; CDR2 reads YFSETQ.

CDR3 nucleotides: TGTGCCAGCAACCACTACCAAACTGGCTACACCTTC. This encodes CASNHYQTGYTF. The chain recombines TRBV2 with TRBJ1-2; D is uncertain. This CDR3 comprises 12 residues. Trimming pared 7 bases from V and 7 bases from J, leaving 13 bases between. Germline V gene sequence: CDR1 SNHLY, CDR2 FYNNEI.

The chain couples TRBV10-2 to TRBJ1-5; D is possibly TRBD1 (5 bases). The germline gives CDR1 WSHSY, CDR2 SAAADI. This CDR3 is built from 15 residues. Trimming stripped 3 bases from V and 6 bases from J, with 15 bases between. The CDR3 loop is CASSDFLGEGQPQHF. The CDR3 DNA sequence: TGCGCCAGCAGTGATTTTTTAGGGGAAGGTCAGCCCCAGCATTTT.

The CDR3 nucleotides read TGTGCCTGGGGGATCTCTACTAACTATGGCTACACCTTC. Encoded protein: CAWGISTNYGYTF. The chain carries TRBV30 and TRBJ1-2; D is undetermined. Germline CDR1 is GTSNPN and CDR2 is SVGIG (reference sequence). Trimming shortened V by 5 bases and J by 0 bases, and 10 bases separated the two germline ends. The CDR3 sequence is 13 residues long.

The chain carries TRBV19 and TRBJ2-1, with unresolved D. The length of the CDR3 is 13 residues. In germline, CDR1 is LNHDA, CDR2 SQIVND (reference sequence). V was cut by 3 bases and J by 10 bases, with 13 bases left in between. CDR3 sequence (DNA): TGTGCCAGTAGTATGAATGTGAGGTACGAGCAGTTCTTC. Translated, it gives CASSMNVRYEQFF. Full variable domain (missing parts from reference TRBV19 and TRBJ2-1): DGGITQSPKYLFRKEGQNVTLSCEQNLNHDAMYWYRQDPGQGLRLIYYSQIVNDFQKGDIAEGYSVSREKKESFPLTVTSAQKNPTAFYLCASSMNVRYEQFFGPGTRLTVL.

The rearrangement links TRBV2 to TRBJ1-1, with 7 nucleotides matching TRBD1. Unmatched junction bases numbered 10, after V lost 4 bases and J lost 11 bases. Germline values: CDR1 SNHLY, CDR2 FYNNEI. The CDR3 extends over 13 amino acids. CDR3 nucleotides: TGTGCCAGCAGTGGGGGCGGGAGGGGGCACGCTTTCTTT. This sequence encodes CASSGGGRGHAFF.

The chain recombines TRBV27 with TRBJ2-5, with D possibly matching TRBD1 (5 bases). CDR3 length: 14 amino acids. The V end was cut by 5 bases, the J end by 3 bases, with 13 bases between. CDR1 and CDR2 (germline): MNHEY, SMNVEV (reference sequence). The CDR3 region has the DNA TGTGCCAGCAGTCGCCGGGTCAGGGAAGAGACCCAGTACTTC. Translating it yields CASSRRVREETQYF.

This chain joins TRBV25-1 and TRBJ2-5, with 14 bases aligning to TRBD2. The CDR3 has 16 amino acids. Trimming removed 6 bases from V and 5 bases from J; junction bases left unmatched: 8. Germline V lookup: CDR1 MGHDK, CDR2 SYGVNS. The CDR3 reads CASRRGLAGVRETQYF. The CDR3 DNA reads TGTGCCAGCAGGAGGGGACTAGCGGGAGTTAGGGAGACCCAGTACTTC.

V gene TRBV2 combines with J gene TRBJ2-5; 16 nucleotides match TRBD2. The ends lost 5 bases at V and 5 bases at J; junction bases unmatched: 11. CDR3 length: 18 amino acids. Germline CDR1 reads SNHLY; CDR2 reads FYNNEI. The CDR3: CASSRPGLAGGPGETQYF. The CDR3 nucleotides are TGTGCCAGCAGTAGACCGGGACTAGCGGGAGGGCCGGGGGAGACCCAGTACTTC.

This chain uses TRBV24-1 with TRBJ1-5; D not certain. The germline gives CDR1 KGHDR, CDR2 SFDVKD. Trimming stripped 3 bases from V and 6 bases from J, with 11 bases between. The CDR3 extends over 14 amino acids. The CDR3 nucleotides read TGTGCCACCAGTGATGAACTCTCGAGTCAGCCCCAGCATTTT. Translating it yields CATSDELSSQPQHF.

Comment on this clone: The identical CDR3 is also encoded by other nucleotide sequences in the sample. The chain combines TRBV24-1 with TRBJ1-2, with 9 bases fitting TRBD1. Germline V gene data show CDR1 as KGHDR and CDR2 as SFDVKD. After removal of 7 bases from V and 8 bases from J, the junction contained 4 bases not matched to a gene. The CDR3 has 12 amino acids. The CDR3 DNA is TGTGCCACCAGACAGGGGGCGGGGGGCTACACCTTC. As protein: CATRQGAGGYTF.

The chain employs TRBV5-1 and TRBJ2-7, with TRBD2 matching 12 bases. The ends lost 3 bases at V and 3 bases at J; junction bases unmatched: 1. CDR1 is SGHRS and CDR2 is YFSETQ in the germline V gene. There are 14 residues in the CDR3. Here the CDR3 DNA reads TGCGCCAGCAGCTCGACTAGCGGGAGCTACGAGCAGTACTTC. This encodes CASSSTSGSYEQYF. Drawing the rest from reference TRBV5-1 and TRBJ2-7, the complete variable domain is KAGVTQTPRYLIKTRGQQVTLSCSPISGHRSVSWYQQTPGQGLQFLFEYFSETQRNKGNFPGRFSGRQFSNSRSEMNVSTLELGDSALYLCASSSTSGSYEQYFGPGTRLTVT.

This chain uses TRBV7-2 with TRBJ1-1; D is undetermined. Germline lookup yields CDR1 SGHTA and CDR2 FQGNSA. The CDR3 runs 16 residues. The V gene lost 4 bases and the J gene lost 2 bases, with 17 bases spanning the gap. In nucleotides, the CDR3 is TGTGCCAGCAGCTCTAGGAGGACCAGCGCCAACACTGAAGCTTTCTTT. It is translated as CASSSRRTSANTEAFF. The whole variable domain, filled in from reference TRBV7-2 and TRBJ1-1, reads GAGVSQSPSNKVTEKGKDVELRCDPISGHTALYWYRQSLGQGLEFLIYFQGNSAPDKSGLPSDRFSAERTGGSVSTLTIQRTQQEDSAVYLCASSSRRTSANTEAFFGQGTRLTVV.

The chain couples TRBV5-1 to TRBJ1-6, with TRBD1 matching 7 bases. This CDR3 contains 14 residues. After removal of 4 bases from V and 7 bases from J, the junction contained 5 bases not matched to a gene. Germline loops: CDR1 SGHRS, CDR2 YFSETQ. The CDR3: CASSTGQKNSPLHF. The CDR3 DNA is TGCGCCAGCAGCACGGGACAGAAAAATTCACCCCTCCACTTT.

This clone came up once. CDR3 sequence (DNA): TGTGCCAGCAGTGCCGCCTTAGCGGGGCCAACAGATACGCAGTATTTT. Its translation is CASSAALAGPTDTQYF. This chain uses TRBV6-4 with TRBJ2-3; 8 positions agree with TRBD2. The CDR3 length is 16 residues. The V gene end was trimmed by 4 bases and the J gene end by 3 bases; junction bases not matched to a gene: 9. Per germline, CDR1 MRHNA and CDR2 SNTAGT.

CDR3 in amino acids: CASSYPTGAGGKTQYF. DNA for the CDR3: TGTGCCAGCAGTTACCCTACTGGGGCGGGAGGGAAGACCCAGTACTTC. This chain connects TRBV6-5 to TRBJ2-5; 9 bases align to TRBD2. CDR3 size: 16 residues. V was clipped by 2 bases and J by 6 bases; unmatched bases: 10. CDR1 MNHEY and CDR2 SVGAGI come from the germline V gene.

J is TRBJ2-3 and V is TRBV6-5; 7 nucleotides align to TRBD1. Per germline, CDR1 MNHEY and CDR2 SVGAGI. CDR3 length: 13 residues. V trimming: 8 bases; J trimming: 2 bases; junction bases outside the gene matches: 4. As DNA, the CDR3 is TGTGCCAGCTACAGGGGTCTCACAGATACGCAGTATTTT. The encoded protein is CASYRGLTDTQYF.

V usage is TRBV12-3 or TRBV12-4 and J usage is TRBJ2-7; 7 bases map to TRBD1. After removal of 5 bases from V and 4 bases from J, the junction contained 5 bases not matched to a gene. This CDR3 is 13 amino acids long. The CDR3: CASSPRQGYEQYF. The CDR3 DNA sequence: TGTGCCAGCAGTCCCAGACAGGGATACGAGCAGTACTTC.

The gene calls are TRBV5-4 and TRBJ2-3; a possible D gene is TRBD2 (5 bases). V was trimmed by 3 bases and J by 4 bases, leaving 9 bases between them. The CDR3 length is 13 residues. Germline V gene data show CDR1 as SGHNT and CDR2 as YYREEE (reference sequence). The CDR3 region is CASSWERADTQYF. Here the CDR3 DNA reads TGTGCCAGCAGCTGGGAGAGGGCAGATACGCAGTATTTT.

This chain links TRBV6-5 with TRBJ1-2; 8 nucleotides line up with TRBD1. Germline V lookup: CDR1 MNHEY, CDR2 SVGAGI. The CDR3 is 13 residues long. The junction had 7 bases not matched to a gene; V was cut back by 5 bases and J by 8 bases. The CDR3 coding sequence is TGTGCCAGCAGTCCAAGGACAGGGAAGGGCTACACCTTC. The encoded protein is CASSPRTGKGYTF.

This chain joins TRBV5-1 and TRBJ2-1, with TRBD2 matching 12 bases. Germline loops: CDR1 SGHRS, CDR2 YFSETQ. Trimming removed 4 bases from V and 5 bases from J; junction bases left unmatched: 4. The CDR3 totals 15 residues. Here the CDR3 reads CASSPGLAGDNEQFF. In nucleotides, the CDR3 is TGCGCCAGCAGCCCGGGACTAGCGGGTGACAATGAGCAGTTCTTC.

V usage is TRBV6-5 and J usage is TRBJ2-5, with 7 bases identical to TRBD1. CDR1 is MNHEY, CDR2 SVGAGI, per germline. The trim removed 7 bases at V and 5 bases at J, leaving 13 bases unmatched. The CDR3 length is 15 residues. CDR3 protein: CASTPTGSIAETQYF. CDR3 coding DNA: TGTGCCAGCACCCCGACAGGGTCAATCGCGGAGACCCAGTACTTC.

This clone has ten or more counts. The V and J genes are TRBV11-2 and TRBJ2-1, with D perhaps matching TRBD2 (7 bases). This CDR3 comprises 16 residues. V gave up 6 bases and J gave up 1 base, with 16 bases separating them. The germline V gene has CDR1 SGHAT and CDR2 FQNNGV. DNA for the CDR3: TGTGCCAGCAGAAACTTTCGGGGGGCTTCCTACAATGAGCAGTTCTTC. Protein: CASRNFRGASYNEQFF.

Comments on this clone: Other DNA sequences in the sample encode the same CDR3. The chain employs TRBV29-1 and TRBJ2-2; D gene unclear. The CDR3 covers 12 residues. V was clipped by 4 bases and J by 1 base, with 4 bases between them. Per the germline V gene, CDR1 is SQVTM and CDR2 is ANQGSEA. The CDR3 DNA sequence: TGCAGCGTTGGGCAGAACACCGGGGAGCTGTTTTTT. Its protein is CSVGQNTGELFF.

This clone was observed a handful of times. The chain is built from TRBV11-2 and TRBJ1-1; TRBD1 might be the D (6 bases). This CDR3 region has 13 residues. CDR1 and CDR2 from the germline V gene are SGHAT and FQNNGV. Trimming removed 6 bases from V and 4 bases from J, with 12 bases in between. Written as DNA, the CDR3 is TGTGCCAGCAGTAGTCAGGGGAGCACTGAAGCTTTCTTT. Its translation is CASSSQGSTEAFF. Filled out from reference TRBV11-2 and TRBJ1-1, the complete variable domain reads EAGVAQSPRYKIIEKRQSVAFWCNPISGHATLYWYQQILGQGPKLLIQFQNNGVVDDSQLPKDRFSAERLKGVDSTLKIQPAKLEDSAVYLCASSSQGSTEAFFGQGTRLTVV.

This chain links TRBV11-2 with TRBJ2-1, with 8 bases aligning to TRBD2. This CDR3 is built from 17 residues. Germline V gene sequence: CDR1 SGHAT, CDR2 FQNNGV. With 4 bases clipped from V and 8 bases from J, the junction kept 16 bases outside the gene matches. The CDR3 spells CASSSERRSGSIDEQFF. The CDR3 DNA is TGTGCCAGCAGCTCCGAGCGACGAAGCGGGAGTATCGATGAGCAGTTCTTC.